The 3 T cell receptor beta chains given below trace back to one sample, sequenced in a study of cytomegalovirus exposure and HLA in healthy donors. The primer mix had 60 Vbeta and 13 Jbeta primers. The assay was immunoSEQ multiplex PCR, and TCRdb's table has in-frame clones only and misses some. The data show around 250,000 clones, with over 70% seen just once and roughly 7.4% held by the top ten. Sequenced: PBMCs. The source of these receptors is a woman in her sixties or seventies in good health and CMV-seropositive.

Worth noting for this clone: At one boundary the junction diverges from the germline segment, which might be a read error. The chain joins TRBV5-1 to TRBJ2-2; 8 nucleotides match TRBD2. CDR1 and CDR2 (germline): SGHRS, YFSETQ. This CDR3 contains 15 residues. The DNA of the CDR3 is TGCGCCACCAGCAGGGCGGGAGGAAACACCGGGGAGCTGTTTTTT. This translates into CATSRAGGNTGELFF.

V and J are TRBV7-9 and TRBJ1-2, with 8 nucleotides matching TRBD1. Looked up from germline, CDR1 is SEHNR and CDR2 is FQNEAQ (reference sequence). The CDR3 totals 16 residues. V lost 1 base to trimming and J lost 8 bases; unmatched junction nucleotides: 12. The CDR3 loop reads CASSLVPGQDLEGYTF. In DNA, the CDR3 is TGTGCCAGCAGCTTAGTCCCGGGACAGGATTTGGAGGGCTACACCTTC.

This clone has just a few counts. This sequence joins TRBV27 and TRBJ1-4, with D perhaps matching TRBD1 (5 bases). V lost 3 bases to trimming and J lost 0 bases, with 8 bases between them. This CDR3 contains 15 residues. Per germline, CDR1 MNHEY and CDR2 SMNVEV (reference sequence). CDR3 DNA: TGTGCCAGCAGTTTTCGACAGACAACTAATGAAAAACTGTTTTTT. Its translation is CASSFRQTTNEKLFF.